The 27 T cell receptor beta chains below come from one sample, sequenced in a study of shared clonotypes between healthy human individuals. Profiling relied on immunoSEQ multiplex PCR, and the TCRdb table lists in-frame clones only, not all of them. The table lists about 2.2 million clones, roughly 95% of them singletons. Naive-designated CD8 cells lacked CD45RO, were positively enriched for CCR7, and omitted terminally differentiated effector memory CD45RA+ cells. Sequenced: naive CD8+ T cells from PBMCs. The receptors here all came from a man younger than 35 in good health. Some clones in this sample may be carry-over from other donors' samples.

This clone was seen once. The chain links TRBV14 to TRBJ1-2; 8 bases match TRBD1. This CDR3 has 15 residues. CDR1 and CDR2 from the germline V gene are SGHDN and FVKESK. The V segment lost 4 bases and the J segment 4 bases; nucleotides outside the gene matches: 8. CDR3 coding DNA: TGTGCCAGCAGCCGCGGGGCAGGGGGCCCCTATGGCTACACCTTC. Protein sequence: CASSRGAGGPYGYTF.

The chain has TRBV4-3 and TRBJ1-1; D not resolved. V was cut by 0 bases and J by 7 bases, with 15 bases left in between. The CDR3 length is 15 residues. Germline CDR1 reads LGHNA; CDR2 reads YSLEER. CDR3: CASSQDWADPYEAFF. The CDR3 bases are TGCGCCAGCAGCCAAGATTGGGCAGACCCCTATGAAGCTTTCTTT.

V gene TRBV9 combines with J gene TRBJ1-3; D unresolved. CDR1 is SGDLS and CDR2 is YYNGEE in the germline V gene. V was cut by 4 bases and J by 2 bases, with 16 bases left in between. The CDR3 covers 16 residues. CDR3 loop: CASSPTMSATGNTIYF. CDR3 coding DNA: TGTGCCAGCAGCCCGACAATGTCGGCCACTGGAAACACCATATATTTT. Filled out from reference TRBV9 and TRBJ1-3, the complete variable domain reads DSGVTQTPKHLITATGQRVTLRCSPRSGDLSVYWYQQSLDQGLQFLIQYYNGEERAKGNILERFSAQQFPDLHSELNLSSLELGDSALYFCASSPTMSATGNTIYFGEGSWLTVV.

This chain joins TRBV4-2 and TRBJ2-7; D is perhaps TRBD2 (5 bases). The CDR3 totals 16 residues. Germline V gene data show CDR1 as LGHNA and CDR2 as YNFKEQ. Trimming left V 1 base short and J 2 bases short, with 15 bases between. The CDR3 sequence: CASSQVLSGDTYEQYF. The CDR3 nucleotides read TGTGCCAGCAGCCAAGTTCTGAGCGGAGACACCTACGAGCAGTACTTC.

The chain links TRBV27 to TRBJ2-1; the D gene could be TRBD1 or TRBD2 (5 bases each). The length of the CDR3 is 11 residues. Germline values: CDR1 MNHEY, CDR2 SMNVEV (reference sequence). The ends were cut back, 7 bases at V and 14 bases at J, with 15 bases in the middle. The CDR3 sequence: CASKSSGTEFF. The CDR3 coding sequence is TGTGCCAGCAAGAGTTCCGGGACGGAGTTCTTC.

The V and J genes are TRBV7-9 and TRBJ2-1, with 7 nucleotides matching TRBD1. Germline V gene data show CDR1 as SEHNR and CDR2 as FQNEAQ (reference sequence). J was trimmed by 6 bases and V by 5 bases; bases with no gene match: 13. This CDR3 spans 16 amino acids. The CDR3 region is CASSPTDRSSPNEQFF. CDR3 sequence (DNA): TGTGCCAGCAGCCCGACGGACAGGTCATCACCCAATGAGCAGTTCTTC.

This clone appeared a single time. Here the CDR3 reads CASSSSASADTQYF. CDR3 in DNA: TGTGCCAGCAGTTCTAGCGCTAGCGCAGATACGCAGTATTTT. The rearrangement joins TRBV27 to TRBJ2-3, with D possibly TRBD2 on 6 matching bases. The CDR3 is 14 residues long. CDR1 is MNHEY and CDR2 is SMNVEV in the germline V gene (reference sequence). The germline V and J ends were trimmed by 4 bases and 4 bases, with 12 bases remaining between them.

This clone was seen once. This sample also contains other DNA sequences that code for the same CDR3. The V gene is TRBV27, the J gene TRBJ2-1; 8 positions agree with TRBD1. V dropped 2 bases and J dropped 6; count of bases not matched to a gene: 3. This CDR3 is built from 14 residues. Germline lookup yields CDR1 MNHEY and CDR2 SMNVEV (reference sequence). CDR3 DNA: TGTGCCAGCAGTTTACGACAGGGGAGCAATGAGCAGTTCTTC. Translating it yields CASSLRQGSNEQFF.

The J gene is TRBJ2-3, the V gene TRBV6-4, with TRBD2 matching over 11 bases. From germline, CDR1 is MRHNA and CDR2 SNTAGT. V lost 3 bases and J lost 4; bases outside the gene matches: 6. The CDR3 consists of 16 residues. The CDR3 is CASSELAGVVPDTQYF. The CDR3 DNA reads TGTGCCAGCAGTGAACTAGCGGGAGTTGTCCCAGATACGCAGTATTTT.

The chain joins TRBV7-3 to TRBJ2-1; 7 positions match TRBD2. CDR1 is SGHTA and CDR2 is FQGTGA in the germline V gene. This CDR3 has 13 residues. The V and J ends lost 4 bases and 7 bases, in that order; junction bases with no gene match: 4. This chain's CDR3 is CASSWGGRNEQFF. In nucleotides, the CDR3 is TGTGCCAGCAGCTGGGGCGGGAGAAATGAGCAGTTCTTC.

The CDR3: CASSLSRGRNEQFF. The CDR3, as DNA: TGTGCCAGCAGTTTATCGAGGGGGCGGAATGAGCAGTTCTTC. The chain carries TRBV27 and TRBJ2-1, with 7 bases identical to TRBD1. The CDR3 extends over 14 amino acids. The ends lost 0 bases at V and 7 bases at J; junction bases unmatched: 3. Germline V gives CDR1 MNHEY, CDR2 SMNVEV (reference sequence).

V usage is TRBV4-1 and J usage is TRBJ2-5; D is ambiguous. Germline CDR1 reads MGHRA; CDR2 reads YSYEKL. The V end lost 4 bases, the J end lost 5 bases, and 5 bases lay between the germline ends. The CDR3 is 11 residues long. The CDR3: CASSLGETQYF. The CDR3 region has the DNA TGCGCCAGCAGCCTAGGGGAGACCCAGTACTTC.

The chain employs TRBV29-1 and TRBJ2-2; 9 bases are shared with TRBD1. This CDR3 is 15 amino acids long. In germline, CDR1 is SQVTM, CDR2 ANQGSEA. V dropped 4 bases and J dropped 2; count of bases not matched to a gene: 5. CDR3 protein: CSVAGQGRNTGELFF. CDR3 bases: TGCAGCGTTGCGGGACAGGGTAGAAACACCGGGGAGCTGTTTTTT.

The gene calls are TRBV7-8 and TRBJ2-7; D is possibly TRBD2 (5 bases). Trimming left V 4 bases short and J 2 bases short, with 15 bases between. This CDR3 region has 15 residues. The germline gives CDR1 SGHVS, CDR2 FQNEAQ. The CDR3: CASSSIGDRTYEQYF. The CDR3, as DNA: TGTGCCAGCAGCTCGATCGGGGATAGGACCTACGAGCAGTACTTC.

This chain joins TRBV11-2 and TRBJ1-1, with D hard to call. The V and J ends lost 3 bases and 1 base respectively, with 12 bases between them. The germline gives CDR1 SGHAT, CDR2 FQNNGV. This CDR3 comprises 15 residues. In nucleotides, the CDR3 is TGTGCCAGCAGCTTCCCGGCAGGTAGGAACACTGAAGCTTTCTTT. Residues: CASSFPAGRNTEAFF.

As concerns this clone: The sample holds other DNA sequences that translate to the same CDR3. V usage is TRBV27 and J usage is TRBJ2-3; D gene unclear. This CDR3 spans 12 amino acids. CDR1 and CDR2 from the germline V gene are MNHEY and SMNVEV (reference sequence). Deletions cut 5 bases from V and 6 bases from J, with 9 bases between. CDR3 nucleotides: TGTGCCAGCAGTCCCCACCTGGATACGCAGTATTTT. Amino acids: CASSPHLDTQYF.

The chain employs TRBV27 and TRBJ2-2, with 7 bases matching TRBD2. In germline, CDR1 is MNHEY, CDR2 SMNVEV (reference sequence). CDR3 length: 16 residues. V trimming: 2 bases; J trimming: 4 bases; junction bases outside the gene matches: 7. The CDR3 DNA reads TGTGCCAGCAGTTTAGCGGGGGTAATTGGCACCGGGGAGCTGTTTTTT. This gives the protein CASSLAGVIGTGELFF.

The chain uses TRBV19 and TRBJ2-4; TRBD2 aligns across 9 bases. V lost 0 bases and J lost 8; bases outside the gene matches: 5. This CDR3 is built from 15 residues. Germline V gives CDR1 LNHDA, CDR2 SQIVND (reference sequence). For the CDR3, the DNA is TGTGCCAGTAGTATAGATAGTTCTAGCGGGGACATTCAGTACTTC. Its protein is CASSIDSSSGDIQYF.

To note about this clone: This may stem from a read error, because a much larger clone lies one nucleotide away. The same CDR3 arises from other DNA sequences in this sample as well. The gene calls are TRBV25-1 and TRBJ2-3; D is unresolved. V was clipped by 6 bases and J by 4 bases, with 2 bases between them. Germline-derived CDR1 and CDR2 are MGHDK and SYGVNS. This CDR3 has 10 amino acids. The CDR3 nucleotides read TGTGCCAGCAGCGCAGATACGCAGTATTTT. Translating gives CASSADTQYF. Looking up the rest from reference TRBV25-1 and TRBJ2-3 gives the full variable domain: EADIYQTPRYLVIGTGKKITLECSQTMGHDKMYWYQQDPGMELHLIHYSYGVNSTEKGDLSSESTVSRIRTEHFPLTLESARPSHTSQYLCASSADTQYFGPGTRLTVL.

On this clone: The sample contains more than one DNA sequence encoding this CDR3. V usage is TRBV13 and J usage is TRBJ2-7; D remains unclear. V was clipped by 2 bases and J by 1 base, with 6 bases between them. This CDR3 has 13 residues. Germline loops: CDR1 PRHDT, CDR2 FYEKMQ (reference sequence). The CDR3 DNA reads TGTGCCAGCAGCTTAACCGGATCCTACGAGCAGTACTTC. Translated, it gives CASSLTGSYEQYF.

The chain uses TRBV7-9 and TRBJ2-1; D is possibly TRBD1 (6 bases). The CDR3 extends over 12 amino acids. Germline values: CDR1 SEHNR, CDR2 FQNEAQ (reference sequence). Trimming left V 6 bases short and J 10 bases short, with 13 bases between. The CDR3 is CASSKQGSEQFF. The DNA for the CDR3 is TGTGCCAGCAGTAAGCAGGGGAGCGAGCAGTTCTTC. The full variable domain, with the rest looked up from reference TRBV7-9 and TRBJ2-1, is DTGVSQNPRHKITKRGQNVTFRCDPISEHNRLYWYRQTLGQGPEFLTYFQNEAQLEKSRLLSDRFSAERPKGSFSTLEIQRTEQGDSAMYLCASSKQGSEQFFGPGTRLTVL.

The gene calls are TRBV7-2 and TRBJ2-7; D is unresolved. V was cut by 4 bases and J by 1 base, with 11 bases left in between. The CDR3 spans 14 residues. Germline assignment: CDR1 SGHTA and CDR2 FQGNSA. The CDR3: CASSYLGLSYEQYF. The CDR3 nucleotides read TGTGCCAGCAGCTACCTAGGCCTGTCCTACGAGCAGTACTTC.

V is TRBV27 and J is TRBJ2-7, with D uncertain. The CDR3 is 13 amino acids. Germline V gives CDR1 MNHEY, CDR2 SMNVEV (reference sequence). Trimming cost V 5 bases and J 5 bases, with 13 bases left between them. The CDR3 DNA is TGTGCCAGCAGTCGAAGGAATTCGAACGAGCAGTACTTC. This codes for CASSRRNSNEQYF.

The genes are TRBV7-8 and TRBJ1-2; D unresolved. Germline CDR1 and CDR2: SGHVS and FQNEAQ. Trimming left V 5 bases short and J 2 bases short, with 6 bases between. The CDR3 consists of 12 residues. The CDR3 loop reads CASSQRNYGYTF. DNA of the CDR3: TGTGCCAGCAGCCAGCGGAACTATGGCTACACCTTC. The full variable domain, in which reference TRBV7-8 and TRBJ1-2 provide the parts outside the CDR3, is GAGVSQSPRYKVAKRGQDVALRCDPISGHVSLFWYQQALGQGPEFLTYFQNEAQLDKSGLPSDRFFAERPEGSVSTLKIQRTQQEDSAVYLCASSQRNYGYTFGSGTRLTVV.

The chain carries TRBV7-9 and TRBJ2-1; 7 nucleotides line up with TRBD2. Trimming at V came to 4 bases and at J to 6 bases, leaving 18 bases not matched to a gene. The germline V gene encodes CDR1 SEHNR and CDR2 FQNEAQ (reference sequence). This CDR3 contains 18 residues. The CDR3 nucleotides read TGTGCCAGCAGCTCGTGGTGGGGCGGGAGATCGGTAAGCAATGAGCAGTTCTTC. Its translation: CASSSWWGGRSVSNEQFF. The full variable domain, its missing parts supplied by reference TRBV7-9 and TRBJ2-1, is DTGVSQNPRHKITKRGQNVTFRCDPISEHNRLYWYRQTLGQGPEFLTYFQNEAQLEKSRLLSDRFSAERPKGSFSTLEIQRTEQGDSAMYLCASSSWWGGRSVSNEQFFGPGTRLTVL.

This clone was recorded only once. V is TRBV28 and J is TRBJ2-5, with 10 bases fitting TRBD1. The CDR3 has 21 residues. Germline-derived CDR1 and CDR2 are MDHEN and SYDVKM. After removal of 5 bases from V and 1 base from J, the junction contained 22 bases not matched to a gene. The CDR3 is CASSGLTGGDNPPAPQETQYF. CDR3 in DNA: TGTGCCAGCAGTGGACTGACAGGGGGCGATAATCCTCCCGCCCCCCAAGAGACCCAGTACTTC.

The V and J genes are TRBV7-9 and TRBJ2-1; tentative D call: TRBD2 (5 bases). Trimming removed 0 bases from V and 8 bases from J, with 11 bases in between. Germline CDR1 and CDR2: SEHNR and FQNEAQ (reference sequence). The CDR3 has 14 amino acids. This chain's CDR3 is CASSLAGVFDEQFF. The CDR3 bases are TGTGCCAGCAGCTTAGCGGGAGTGTTTGATGAGCAGTTCTTC.